This T cell receptor (beta chain) was documented in a study of cytomegalovirus exposure and HLA in healthy donors. In the study overall: T cells numbering 150 million to 200 million yielded fewer than 140 million unique TCR beta sequences in an earlier analysis.

Whereas donors were nominally healthy upon sampling, unrecorded immune exposures were probable. This PCR relied on a set of 60 Vbeta primers and 13 Jbeta primers. TCRdb's copy holds only in-frame clones and misses some; the assay was immunoSEQ multiplex PCR. The sample has about 140,000 clones; about four fifths are singletons. From germline, CDR1 is GTSNPN and CDR2 SVGIG (reference sequence). This CDR3 region has 14 residues. The trim removed 1 base at V and 9 bases at J, leaving 5 bases unmatched. In regard to this clone: Its antigen is unidentified.

Study outcomes and limitations: The study reported that TCR beta sequences accurately predicted HLA-A and HLA-B alleles in most subjects. Cytomegalovirus status was reportedly diagnosed by the classifier with high sensitivity and specificity.

This chain uses TRBV30 with TRBJ1-5; 11 bases are shared with TRBD1. The sequence was collected from a man in his forties or fifties in good health and CMV-seropositive. The specimen sequenced was PBMCs. The CDR3 DNA reads as TGTGCCTGGAGTGCGGGACAGGGGGGATTGCCCCAGCATTTT. This codes for CAWSAGQGGLPQHF.